Listed here are 28 T cell receptor beta chains from one sample, sequenced in a study of T-cell reconstitution after alpha-beta-depleted transplantation in children. Preparation of the TCRbeta library used unique molecular identifiers. TCRdb redid the calling of the PCR reads with MiXCR, one entry per CDR3 protein. The repertoire holds around 600,000 distinct CDR3 sequences, with approximately 22% as singletons. The sequencing used PBMCs, mostly from graft donor cells, collected 360 days after TCRalphabeta/CD19-depleted stem cell transplant. The receptors were gathered from a boy under two years old who had a stem cell transplant for acute myeloid leukemia, so the T cells may come from the graft donor.

The V gene is TRBV20-1, the J gene TRBJ1-2; D not certain. V was cut by 3 bases and J by 4 bases, with 15 bases left in between. The CDR3 has 14 residues. The germline V gene encodes CDR1 DFQATT and CDR2 SNEGSKA (reference sequence). The CDR3 region is CSARDYRERYGYTF. CDR3 sequence (DNA): TGCAGTGCTAGGGATTACAGAGAGCGCTATGGCTACACCTTC.

The chain combines TRBV20-1 with TRBJ1-4; D call uncertain. Germline assignment: CDR1 DFQATT and CDR2 SNEGSKA (reference sequence). Trimming stripped 7 bases from V and 0 bases from J, with 9 bases between. The CDR3 spans 13 residues. DNA of the CDR3: TGCAGTGTTTCCGGTGCAACTAATGAAAAACTGTTTTTT. This encodes CSVSGATNEKLFF.

This sequence joins TRBV10-3 and TRBJ2-3; TRBD2 is a possible D gene (7 bases). CDR1 is ENHRY, CDR2 SYGVKD, per germline. The CDR3 is 14 residues long. Trimming pared 5 bases from V and 2 bases from J, leaving 11 bases between. The CDR3 DNA reads TGTGCCATCAGTTCCGGGGGGCTCACAGATACGCAGTATTTT. As protein: CAISSGGLTDTQYF.

Ten or more counts support this clonotype. The rearrangement links TRBV14 to TRBJ2-3; 7 nucleotides agree with TRBD2. The germline V gene encodes CDR1 SGHDN and CDR2 FVKESK. After removal of 0 bases from V and 4 bases from J, the junction contained 4 bases not matched to a gene. The CDR3 loop spans 15 amino acids. CDR3 bases: TGTGCCAGCAGCCAAGACTTCGCGGGGGCAGATACGCAGTATTTT. Protein: CASSQDFAGADTQYF.

This clonotype was found a few times. The genes are TRBV28 and TRBJ1-2, with a possible D match to TRBD1 (5 bases). Trimming removed 2 bases at V and 4 bases at J, with 17 bases between. The germline CDR1 and CDR2 sequences are MDHEN and SYDVKM. CDR3 length equals 16 residues. The CDR3 nucleotides are TGTGCCAGCAGTTTAGGAGGGGATCTTAGTTTCTATGGCTACACCTTC. This gives the protein CASSLGGDLSFYGYTF.

This clonotype has ten or more counts. J is TRBJ2-7 and V is TRBV5-1, with D maybe TRBD1 (5 bases). Germline V CDR1 and CDR2: SGHRS, YFSETQ. The germline V and J ends were trimmed by 7 bases and 0 bases, with 14 bases remaining between them. The CDR3 spans 14 residues. CDR3 bases: TGCGCCAGCCAGCCAAGGACACTCTCCTACGAGCAGTACTTC. It is translated as CASQPRTLSYEQYF.

The count of this clonotype is one. The CDR3 bases are TGTGCCAGCAGCGCCTTCGAGGTCAGGGTAAAAGACAATGAGCAGTTCTTC. It yields the protein CASSAFEVRVKDNEQFF. The V call is TRBV2, the J call TRBJ2-1; D possibly corresponds to TRBD1 (5 bases). Germline V gene lookup returns CDR1 SNHLY and CDR2 FYNNEI. The CDR3 is made up of 17 amino acids. Between the trimmed V and J ends, which lost 6 bases and 5 bases, there was a span of 23 bases.

This clonotype appeared many times. The V and J genes are TRBV12-3 or TRBV12-4 and TRBJ2-5; TRBD2 agrees at 7 bases. The CDR3 is 14 residues long. Trimming took 4 bases from V and 3 from J; bases not matched to a gene: 5. Written as DNA, the CDR3 is TGTGCCAGCAGTTCGGGGGGTAGGAAAGAGACCCAGTACTTC. Translating gives CASSSGGRKETQYF.

This sequence joins TRBV29-1 and TRBJ2-3; a weak D match, TRBD1 (5 bases). Trimming shortened V by 7 bases and J by 4 bases, and 9 bases separated the two germline ends. Germline V gene sequence: CDR1 SQVTM, CDR2 ANQGSEA. CDR3 length equals 11 residues. Written as DNA, the CDR3 is TGCAGCGGGACATCCCCAGATACGCAGTATTTT. Its protein is CSGTSPDTQYF.

This clonotype appeared many times. The gene calls are TRBV5-1 and TRBJ2-7, with TRBD1 identical over 9 bases. CDR1 and CDR2 from the germline V gene are SGHRS and YFSETQ. CDR3 length: 14 amino acids. Trimming cost V 4 bases and J 2 bases; bases outside gene matches: 4. The CDR3 protein is CASSGGTGTYEQYF. CDR3 coding DNA: TGCGCCAGCAGCGGGGGGACAGGGACCTACGAGCAGTACTTC.

Many counts were recorded for this clonotype. The chain joins TRBV12-3 or TRBV12-4 to TRBJ2-7, with D uncertain. The CDR3 has 15 residues. Between the trimmed V and J ends, which lost 6 bases and 7 bases, there was a span of 22 bases. The CDR3 DNA sequence: TGTGCCAGCAGCCCACGGCCCCACCGGGCTGGAGAGCAGTACTTC. Encoded protein: CASSPRPHRAGEQYF.

The J gene is TRBJ2-3, the V gene TRBV5-1, with a tentative D call TRBD1 (5 bases). Trimming pared 9 bases from V and 3 bases from J, leaving 17 bases between. CDR1 SGHRS and CDR2 YFSETQ come from the germline V gene. There are 14 residues in the CDR3. In DNA, the CDR3 is TGCGCCACCAAGACCAGGGTTCAAACAGATACGCAGTATTTT. It yields the protein CATKTRVQTDTQYF.

This clonotype was recorded a few times. This sequence joins TRBV20-1 and TRBJ1-6; D is perhaps TRBD1 (5 bases). Germline V gene data show CDR1 as DFQATT and CDR2 as SNEGSKA (reference sequence). This CDR3 comprises 13 residues. V was pared by 4 bases and J by 6 bases, with 10 bases between. CDR3 loop: CSAKGFPNSPLHF. The CDR3 nucleotides are TGCAGTGCTAAGGGGTTTCCTAATTCACCCCTCCACTTT.

The DNA of the CDR3 is TGTGCCTGGAGCCACGGTAATGTCTACAATGAGCAGTTCTTC. This sequence encodes CAWSHGNVYNEQFF. The chain uses TRBV30 and TRBJ2-1, with D hard to call. With 3 bases removed from V and 3 bases from J, the gap between germline ends came to 12 bases. This CDR3 is built from 14 residues. The V gene's germline CDR1 is GTSNPN and CDR2 SVGIG (reference sequence).

Only a few counts were recorded for this clonotype. V is TRBV20-1 and J is TRBJ2-2, with 10 bases fitting TRBD1. The CDR3 contains 16 residues. The germline V gene encodes CDR1 DFQATT and CDR2 SNEGSKA (reference sequence). V dropped 6 bases and J dropped 1; count of bases not matched to a gene: 8. The CDR3 region is CSAAGTGALNTGELFF. Here the CDR3 DNA reads TGCAGTGCCGCCGGGACAGGGGCCCTGAACACCGGGGAGCTGTTTTTT.

V and J are TRBV25-1 and TRBJ2-5; 7 bases are a match to TRBD1. The J segment lost 2 bases and the V segment lost 1 base, leaving 10 bases of the junction unmatched. CDR3 length: 17 residues. CDR1 is MGHDK and CDR2 is SYGVNS in the germline V gene. The CDR3 sequence is CASSELLRGLWQETQYF. Written as DNA, the CDR3 is TGTGCCAGCAGTGAATTATTAAGGGGGCTTTGGCAAGAGACCCAGTACTTC.

The V and J genes are TRBV20-1 and TRBJ1-3; D remains unclear. Trimming cost V 2 bases and J 0 bases, with 8 bases left between them. CDR1 DFQATT and CDR2 SNEGSKA come from the germline V gene (reference sequence). CDR3 length: 14 residues. CDR3 sequence: CSARSGYSGNTIYF. CDR3 in DNA: TGCAGTGCTAGAAGCGGATACTCTGGAAACACCATATATTTT.

This clonotype occurred many times. CDR3 in amino acids: CATSDPGTGGPYNEQFF. Here the CDR3 DNA reads TGTGCCACCAGTGATCCCGGGACAGGGGGACCCTACAATGAGCAGTTCTTC. The chain couples TRBV24-1 to TRBJ2-1, with 11 bases aligning to TRBD1. Germline V gene data show CDR1 as KGHDR and CDR2 as SFDVKD. The length of the CDR3 is 17 residues. With V trimmed by 3 bases and J by 2 bases, 5 bases remained unmatched.

The V gene is TRBV12-3 or TRBV12-4, the J gene TRBJ2-3, with 8 bases fitting TRBD2. With 4 bases clipped from V and 5 bases from J, the junction kept 11 bases outside the gene matches. This CDR3 is built from 16 residues. The CDR3 DNA reads as TGTGCCAGCAGTTGGAGCGGGGGCCTCACTCAAGATACGCAGTATTTT. Its protein product is CASSWSGGLTQDTQYF.

The J gene is TRBJ1-2, the V gene TRBV29-1, with D uncertain. The CDR3 is made up of 12 amino acids. Trimming took 4 bases from V and 4 from J, leaving 10 bases between them. CDR1 is SQVTM, CDR2 ANQGSEA, per germline. CDR3 coding DNA: TGCAGCGTTGCGAGTCAGGTCTATGGCTACACCTTC. This encodes CSVASQVYGYTF.

This clonotype was seen at least ten times. V and J are TRBV20-1 and TRBJ2-1; D is uncertain. V was pared by 0 bases and J by 10 bases, with 4 bases between. Germline V gene data show CDR1 as DFQATT and CDR2 as SNEGSKA (reference sequence). This CDR3 is built from 10 residues. The CDR3 spells CSARDEEQFF. CDR3 nucleotide sequence: TGCAGTGCTAGAGATGAGGAGCAGTTCTTC.

The chain carries TRBV7-6 and TRBJ2-7; no clear D gene. This CDR3 spans 13 amino acids. Germline assignment: CDR1 SGHVS and CDR2 FNYEAQ. The ends were cut back, 8 bases at V and 3 bases at J, with 14 bases in the middle. CDR3: CASLKGRLYEQYV. The CDR3 region has the DNA TGTGCCAGCTTGAAGGGTCGTCTCTACGAGCAGTACGTC.

The rearrangement joins TRBV20-1 to TRBJ2-1, with 14 bases lining up with TRBD2. J lost 1 base, V lost 5 bases, and 10 bases had no gene match. The CDR3 length is 18 residues. From germline, CDR1 is DFQATT and CDR2 SNEGSKA (reference sequence). The CDR3 protein is CSAPGGLAGAPSYNEQFF. CDR3 nucleotide sequence: TGCAGTGCTCCCGGGGGACTAGCGGGGGCCCCTTCCTACAATGAGCAGTTCTTC.

This clonotype was recorded many times. The chain uses TRBV29-1 and TRBJ2-3, with 10 nucleotides matching TRBD1. Trimming cost V 4 bases and J 1 base; bases outside gene matches: 2. Germline V gene lookup returns CDR1 SQVTM and CDR2 ANQGSEA. CDR3 length equals 14 residues. The CDR3: CSVAGTGGTDTQYF. The CDR3 DNA reads as TGCAGCGTTGCCGGGACAGGGGGCACAGATACGCAGTATTTT.

J is TRBJ2-5 and V is TRBV11-2; perhaps TRBD2 as D (6 bases). The CDR3 has 13 amino acids. Per the germline V gene, CDR1 is SGHAT and CDR2 is FQNNGV. Trimming left V 0 bases short and J 7 bases short, with 9 bases between. The DNA of the CDR3 is TGTGCCAGCAGCTTAGATATGGAGGGGACCCAGTACTTC. Protein sequence: CASSLDMEGTQYF.

The rearrangement uses TRBV7-9 and TRBJ2-7; D is unresolved. The ends were cut back, 2 bases at V and 5 bases at J, with 13 bases in the middle. Germline V gives CDR1 SEHNR, CDR2 FQNEAQ (reference sequence). This CDR3 is 14 amino acids long. The CDR3 DNA reads as TGTGCCAGCAGCTTAAAGGCTGCCTGGGACGAGCAGTACTTC. It encodes CASSLKAAWDEQYF.

Remarks on this clonotype: A single base separates this from a much larger clone, so it may be a read error. This chain uses TRBV20-1 with TRBJ2-1, with D unresolved. CDR1 is DFQATT, CDR2 SNEGSKA, per germline (reference sequence). V lost 0 bases and J lost 6, with 15 bases in between. This CDR3 is 15 amino acids long. DNA of the CDR3: TGCAGTGCTAGAGATCCCGGGCAGATATGCAATGAGCAGTTCTTC. This encodes CSARDPGQICNEQFF.

There are a few counts of this clonotype. This chain links TRBV7-3 with TRBJ2-1; 10 positions match TRBD1. CDR1 is SGHTA, CDR2 FQGTGA, per germline. This CDR3 has 15 amino acids. V was pared by 4 bases and J by 8 bases, with 8 bases of the junction left unmatched. This CDR3 is CASSSPGTGADEQFF. CDR3 DNA: TGTGCCAGCAGCTCCCCCGGGACAGGGGCCGATGAGCAGTTCTTC.